This entry lists 31 T cell receptor beta chains sequenced from one sample in a study of early T cells in non-severe SARS-CoV-2 infection. TCRdb reprocessed the 5' RACE reads with MiXCR, giving one entry per CDR3 protein. The data hold some 61,000 distinct CDR3 sequences, with 8.5% to 10% observed a single time. Specimen: whole blood, collected at baseline. The receptors shown here come from an adult who was a healthcare worker with PCR-confirmed SARS-CoV-2 infection or an uninfected control (not recorded which).

The V gene is TRBV3-1, the J gene TRBJ2-7; D perhaps matches TRBD2 (5 bases). V was trimmed by 4 bases and J by 3 bases, leaving 16 bases between them. The CDR3 contains 15 residues. The V gene's germline CDR1 is LGHDT and CDR2 YNNKEL (reference sequence). CDR3 sequence reads: CASSPRADGFYEQYF. DNA of the CDR3: TGTGCCAGCAGCCCGAGAGCGGACGGATTCTACGAGCAGTACTTC.

Notes on this clonotype: This may arise from a read error, as a much more abundant clone is one base away. The chain recombines TRBV14 with TRBJ2-3; 11 bases are shared with TRBD2. The ends lost 3 bases at V and 4 bases at J; junction bases unmatched: 9. Germline V gene lookup returns CDR1 SGHDN and CDR2 FVKESK. CDR3 length: 17 residues. The CDR3 DNA is TGTGCCAGCAGCCAGAGCCTCATAGCGGGAGGGGCAGATACGCAGTATTTT. Translated, it gives CASSQSLIAGGADTQYF.

This clonotype was recorded a few times. This chain connects TRBV29-1 to TRBJ2-7; 7 bases are shared with TRBD2. The CDR3 has 12 amino acids. Germline CDR1 is SQVTM and CDR2 is ANQGSEA. The trim removed 7 bases at V and 5 bases at J, leaving 8 bases unmatched. CDR3 region: CSARGDNNEQYF. The CDR3, as DNA: TGCAGCGCTCGGGGGGATAACAACGAGCAGTACTTC.

This clonotype was recorded at least ten times. V usage is TRBV30 and J usage is TRBJ1-5, with D hard to call. CDR3 length: 14 amino acids. Germline CDR1 and CDR2: GTSNPN and SVGIG (reference sequence). The V and J ends lost 1 base and 0 bases respectively, with 7 bases between them. The CDR3 DNA is TGTGCCTGGAGTGAGAAGAATAGCAATCAGCCCCAGCATTTT. Translation: CAWSEKNSNQPQHF.

The chain joins TRBV7-6 to TRBJ2-3, with D maybe TRBD1 (5 bases). The CDR3 has 15 amino acids. With 1 base removed from V and 5 bases from J, the gap between germline ends came to 13 bases. CDR1 SGHVS and CDR2 FNYEAQ come from the germline V gene. The CDR3 spells CASSLEPGLVDTQYF. CDR3 coding DNA: TGTGCCAGCAGCTTAGAGCCAGGGTTGGTAGATACGCAGTATTTT.

V gene TRBV7-9 combines with J gene TRBJ1-6; TRBD1 is a possible D gene (5 bases). V was pared by 0 bases and J by 0 bases, with 12 bases between. Germline CDR1 reads SEHNR; CDR2 reads FQNEAQ (reference sequence). CDR3 size: 18 residues. The CDR3 spells CASSLAGTLNSYNSPLHF. CDR3 nucleotide sequence: TGTGCCAGCAGCTTAGCCGGGACGCTGAACTCCTATAATTCACCCCTCCACTTT.

The chain uses TRBV5-1 and TRBJ2-3; the D call may be TRBD1 or TRBD2 (5 bases each). Trimming left V 2 bases short and J 6 bases short, with 13 bases between. The CDR3 has 14 amino acids. Germline V gene data show CDR1 as SGHRS and CDR2 as YFSETQ. The CDR3 DNA reads as TGCGCCAGCAGCTTCGGGACGAACGGGGATACGCAGTATTTT. It translates to CASSFGTNGDTQYF.

V and J are TRBV18 and TRBJ2-3; D gene uncertain. V gave up 6 bases and J gave up 6 bases, with 16 bases separating them. Germline V gene sequence: CDR1 KGHSH, CDR2 LQKENI. The length of the CDR3 is 14 residues. The DNA for the CDR3 is TGTGCCAGCTCTCAGCAGGAAGCGTCGGATACGCAGTATTTT. Protein sequence: CASSQQEASDTQYF.

In its sample, this clonotype was seen many times. The chain has TRBV29-1 and TRBJ2-7; D gene unclear. This CDR3 spans 13 amino acids. Trimming removed 6 bases from V and 0 bases from J, with 12 bases in between. CDR1 is SQVTM and CDR2 is ANQGSEA in the germline V gene. CDR3 coding DNA: TGCAGCGTACTTACCGGCCTCTCCTACGAGCAGTACTTC. Its protein is CSVLTGLSYEQYF.

This clonotype was seen at least ten times. The V and J genes are TRBV28 and TRBJ2-4; the match to TRBD1 covers 8 bases. Looked up from germline, CDR1 is MDHEN and CDR2 is SYDVKM. The trim removed 2 bases at V and 3 bases at J, leaving 3 bases unmatched. CDR3 size: 15 residues. The CDR3 spells CASSLQGAVKNIQYF. Written as DNA, the CDR3 is TGTGCCAGCAGTTTACAGGGGGCAGTCAAAAACATTCAGTACTTC.

The chain links TRBV4-2 to TRBJ2-7; TRBD1 matches at 9 bases. The ends lost 4 bases at V and 2 bases at J; junction bases unmatched: 6. Germline CDR1 is LGHNA and CDR2 is YNFKEQ. The CDR3 runs 15 residues. The CDR3 loop is CASSRGQGAPYEQYF. The CDR3, as DNA: TGTGCCAGCAGCCGGGGACAGGGCGCTCCCTACGAGCAGTACTTC.

This clonotype was seen ten or more times. The V and J genes are TRBV3-1 and TRBJ2-3, with a weak D call TRBD2 (5 bases). CDR3 size: 13 residues. Trimming stripped 6 bases from V and 6 bases from J, with 13 bases between. The V gene's germline CDR1 is LGHDT and CDR2 YNNKEL (reference sequence). In DNA, the CDR3 is TGTGCCAGCAGACGGGGTAGATACGATACGCAGTATTTT. It is translated as CASRRGRYDTQYF.

This clonotype occurred many times. This chain uses TRBV14 with TRBJ1-3; TRBD1 is a possible D gene (6 bases). This CDR3 region has 15 residues. Germline loops: CDR1 SGHDN, CDR2 FVKESK. The germline V and J ends were trimmed by 6 bases and 4 bases, with 16 bases remaining between them. The CDR3 here is CASRSGGRRGNTIYF. CDR3 coding DNA: TGTGCCAGCAGATCGGGGGGGCGCAGGGGAAACACCATATATTTT.

This clonotype showed up many times. The chain uses TRBV2 and TRBJ2-4; 10 bases map to TRBD2. J gave up 7 bases and V 3 bases, and 12 bases lay outside the gene matches. CDR1 and CDR2 (germline): SNHLY, FYNNEI. This CDR3 contains 17 residues. CDR3 loop: CASSELAGVGGWNIQYF. The DNA of the CDR3 is TGTGCCAGCAGTGAGCTAGCGGGAGTAGGAGGGTGGAACATTCAGTACTTC.

In this sample, this clonotype turned up a few times. The gene calls are TRBV20-1 and TRBJ2-1; 9 bases are shared with TRBD1. Germline assignment: CDR1 DFQATT and CDR2 SNEGSKA (reference sequence). The CDR3 is 18 residues long. The V and J ends lost 1 base and 4 bases, in that order; junction bases with no gene match: 14. This CDR3 reads CSARGMRRRDRDYNEQFF. The CDR3 DNA reads as TGCAGTGCTAGAGGAATGAGGAGGAGGGACAGGGATTACAATGAGCAGTTCTTC.

This clonotype came up a few times. V gene TRBV3-1 combines with J gene TRBJ2-5; 7 nucleotides line up with TRBD2. The CDR3 sequence is 15 residues long. The germline gives CDR1 LGHDT, CDR2 YNNKEL (reference sequence). J lost 2 bases, V lost 2 bases, and 5 bases had no gene match. CDR3 region: CASSQNTGGQETQYF. DNA of the CDR3: TGTGCCAGCAGCCAAAATACGGGGGGACAAGAGACCCAGTACTTC.

This clonotype was observed a handful of times. V usage is TRBV6-5 and J usage is TRBJ2-3; weak D call: TRBD2 (6 bases). Trimming shortened V by 4 bases and J by 1 base, and 12 bases separated the two germline ends. The germline V gene encodes CDR1 MNHEY and CDR2 SVGAGI. The CDR3 consists of 15 residues. The CDR3 region is CASSSRTTRTDTQYF. CDR3 in DNA: TGTGCCAGCAGTTCCCGGACTACGCGCACAGATACGCAGTATTTT.

The table lists this clonotype with a few counts. The rearrangement joins TRBV9 to TRBJ1-1; D is possibly TRBD1 (5 bases). CDR3 length equals 14 residues. Trimming removed 2 bases at V and 4 bases at J, with 12 bases between. In germline, CDR1 is SGDLS, CDR2 YYNGEE. The CDR3 reads CASSVHGAATEAFF. The CDR3 DNA reads TGTGCCAGCAGCGTCCATGGGGCGGCCACTGAAGCTTTCTTT.

This clonotype was seen at least ten times. The chain combines TRBV28 with TRBJ1-6, with D hard to call. Germline V gives CDR1 MDHEN, CDR2 SYDVKM. V shed 7 bases and J shed 10 bases, with 17 bases lying between them. The CDR3 extends over 14 amino acids. The CDR3 bases are TGTGCCAGCACTAATGGGTACAAGGAATCACCCCTCCACTTT. Its protein is CASTNGYKESPLHF.

This clonotype was counted between two and nine times. The chain combines TRBV10-2 with TRBJ2-3; D might be TRBD1 (8 bases). The CDR3 consists of 19 residues. Germline loops: CDR1 WSHSY, CDR2 SAAADI. V was pared by 0 bases and J by 2 bases, with 21 bases between. DNA for the CDR3: TGCGCCAGCAGTGAGTCGGGAGGGGGCAGGACAGGGATCACAGATACGCAGTATTTT. This translates into CASSESGGGRTGITDTQYF.

There are a few counts of this clonotype. The chain is built from TRBV11-2 and TRBJ2-5; D is unclear. CDR1 is SGHAT, CDR2 FQNNGV, per germline. The CDR3 loop spans 13 amino acids. The V gene lost 2 bases and the J gene lost 1 base, with 5 bases spanning the gap. The CDR3 is CASSLTIQETQYF. CDR3 bases: TGTGCCAGCAGCTTAACGATCCAAGAGACCCAGTACTTC.

This clonotype came up a few times. The rearrangement joins TRBV20-1 to TRBJ2-5; the match to TRBD2 covers 15 bases. Trimming took 1 base from V and 1 from J; bases not matched to a gene: 7. The germline V gene has CDR1 DFQATT and CDR2 SNEGSKA (reference sequence). CDR3 length equals 18 residues. In DNA, the CDR3 is TGCAGTGCTAGAGGTGGGACTAGCGGGAGGTGGGTCCAAGAGACCCAGTACTTC. It codes for CSARGGTSGRWVQETQYF.

As DNA, the CDR3 is TGTGCCAGCAGCAAAGGGGTAATCTCCTACAATGAGCAGTTCTTC. It encodes CASSKGVISYNEQFF. The chain couples TRBV21-1 to TRBJ2-1. TRBV21-1 is noted as a pseudogene. The CDR3 sequence is 15 residues long.

The chain links TRBV9 to TRBJ1-6, with D possibly being TRBD1 (5 bases). Germline V CDR1 and CDR2: SGDLS, YYNGEE. The CDR3 is made up of 15 amino acids. Trimming pared 3 bases from V and 10 bases from J, leaving 17 bases between. CDR3: CASSAGTGGESPLHF. CDR3 nucleotides: TGTGCCAGCAGCGCAGGGACGGGCGGGGAATCACCCCTCCACTTT.

The chain uses TRBV28 and TRBJ1-1; 7 nucleotides line up with TRBD1. The ends lost 4 bases at V and 3 bases at J; junction bases unmatched: 8. The CDR3 runs to 15 residues. In germline, CDR1 is MDHEN, CDR2 SYDVKM. The CDR3 here is CASSSWRQGYTEAFF. The CDR3 DNA is TGTGCCAGCAGTTCGTGGAGACAGGGATACACTGAAGCTTTCTTT.

This clonotype was counted only a few times. V is TRBV3-1 and J is TRBJ2-7, with 8 bases matching TRBD1. V was clipped by 4 bases and J by 3 bases; unmatched bases: 8. The CDR3 covers 15 residues. CDR1 LGHDT and CDR2 YNNKEL come from the germline V gene (reference sequence). Here the CDR3 reads CASSPGQVGLYEQYF. CDR3 DNA sequence: TGTGCCAGCAGCCCGGGACAGGTGGGCCTCTACGAGCAGTACTTC.

CDR3 residues: CASTMRGLNYGYTF. DNA of the CDR3: TGTGCCAGCACCATGAGGGGGCTGAACTATGGCTACACCTTC. The rearrangement joins TRBV7-2 to TRBJ1-2; 7 bases agree with TRBD1. Germline CDR1 reads SGHTA; CDR2 reads FQGNSA. The ends lost 7 bases at V and 2 bases at J; junction bases unmatched: 7. This CDR3 has 14 residues.

The chain joins TRBV9 to TRBJ2-1; 7 bases are a match to TRBD1. Germline lookup yields CDR1 SGDLS and CDR2 YYNGEE. This CDR3 has 15 amino acids. The V segment lost 4 bases and the J segment 3 bases; nucleotides outside the gene matches: 7. The CDR3 protein is CASSLEGQSYNEQFF. The DNA of the CDR3 is TGTGCCAGCAGCCTCGAGGGACAGAGCTACAATGAGCAGTTCTTC.

This clonotype occurred many times. The chain combines TRBV19 with TRBJ2-7, with TRBD2 identical over 9 bases. The V and J ends lost 2 bases and 5 bases, in that order; junction bases with no gene match: 7. The CDR3 consists of 15 residues. Germline V gives CDR1 LNHDA, CDR2 SQIVND (reference sequence). The CDR3 loop is CASSITLRLADEQYF. The DNA for the CDR3 is TGTGCCAGTAGTATAACCCTGAGACTAGCGGACGAGCAGTACTTC. Full variable domain (outside the CDR3, taken from reference TRBV19 and TRBJ2-7): DGGITQSPKYLFRKEGQNVTLSCEQNLNHDAMYWYRQDPGQGLRLIYYSQIVNDFQKGDIAEGYSVSREKKESFPLTVTSAQKNPTAFYLCASSITLRLADEQYFGPGTRLTVT.

At least ten counts were recorded for this clonotype. The V gene is TRBV11-3, the J gene TRBJ2-7, with 12 bases lining up with TRBD2. The CDR3 is 13 residues long. The germline CDR1 and CDR2 sequences are SGHNT and YENEEA. Trimming cost V 5 bases and J 7 bases; bases outside gene matches: 3. CDR3 sequence reads: CASSTGTSGEQYF. Written as DNA, the CDR3 is TGTGCCAGCAGCACCGGGACTAGCGGGGAGCAGTACTTC.

This clonotype showed up just a few times. This chain uses TRBV29-1 with TRBJ2-3; D not certain. This CDR3 has 11 amino acids. V was pared by 6 bases and J by 3 bases, with 7 bases between. The germline gives CDR1 SQVTM, CDR2 ANQGSEA. CDR3 region: CSVDRTDTQYF. The CDR3 DNA sequence: TGCAGCGTAGATCGAACAGATACGCAGTATTTT.